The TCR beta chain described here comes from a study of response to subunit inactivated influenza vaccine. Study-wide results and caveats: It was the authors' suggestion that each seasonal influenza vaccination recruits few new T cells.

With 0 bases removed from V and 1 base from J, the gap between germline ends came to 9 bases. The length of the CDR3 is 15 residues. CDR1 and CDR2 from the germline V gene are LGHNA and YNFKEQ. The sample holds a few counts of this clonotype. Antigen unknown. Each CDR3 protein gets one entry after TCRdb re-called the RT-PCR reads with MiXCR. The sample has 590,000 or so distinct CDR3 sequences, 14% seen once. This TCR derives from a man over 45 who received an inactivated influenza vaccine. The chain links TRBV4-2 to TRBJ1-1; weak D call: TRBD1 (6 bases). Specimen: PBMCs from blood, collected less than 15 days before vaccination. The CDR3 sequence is CASSQEAGANTEAFF. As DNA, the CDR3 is TGTGCCAGCAGCCAAGAGGCAGGGGCGAACACTGAAGCTTTCTTT.